This TCR beta chain was found in a study of blood T cells in healthy people across ages. Study-wide results and limits: Long-lived donors had more naive CD4+ cells and higher diversity than aged donors.

Together with a sample-barcoded 5' primer, a J-beta primer mix was included in a second PCR lasting about 6 to 11 cycles. Each cDNA molecule, via a template-switch adaptor with 12 random nucleotides, was tagged. Each sample provided no less than 3 million CDR3-containing paired-end reads. TCRdb re-analysed the 5' RACE reads in MiXCR, keeping a single row per CDR3 protein. The sample lists 660,000 or so distinct CDR3 sequences; roughly three fifths were seen once. Trimming left V 0 bases short and J 15 bases short, with 18 bases between. The CDR3 runs 14 residues. Germline-derived CDR1 and CDR2 are LNHNV and YYDKDF (reference sequence). A word on this clonotype: Antigen unknown.

The sequenced sample consisted of blood. The TCR sequence derives from a man aged 55-75 years in good health. The V gene is TRBV15, the J gene TRBJ2-1; D assignment may be TRBD1 or TRBD2 (6 bases each). CDR3 sequence: CATSRDHYGGLWFF. The CDR3 nucleotides are TGTGCCACCAGCAGAGATCACTACGGGGGCCTATGGTTCTTC.